These T cell receptor beta chains were read from a single sample in a study of shared clonotypes between healthy human individuals. Only in-frame clones appear in the TCRdb table, and some are missing; sequencing was by immunoSEQ multiplex PCR. The sample holds around 2.1 million clones; under 95% are singletons and the top ten take roughly 1.7%. The sample taken for sequencing was naive CD8+ T cells from PBMCs. Source of these receptors: a man aged 18 to 30 in good health. Some clones in this sample may be carry-over from other donors' samples. Both conserved end residues are part of each CDR3. D genes are given only for firm matches. Part of the rows lack a size; the others show once, few, many or a class for expanded clones.

size: .
D: TRBD2
V: TRBV18
J: TRBJ2-7
DNA: TGTGCCAGCTCACCGGGCCCCCCGGGAGGGTTATACGAGCAGTACTTC
CDR3: CASSPGPPGGLYEQYF

size: .
D: TRBD2
V: TRBV5-1
J: TRBJ2-2
DNA: TGCGCCAGCAGCCCGGCAGGCCTAGCGGGAGGGGAGCTGTTTTTT
CDR3: CASSPAGLAGGELFF

size: .
D: TRBD1
V: TRBV28
J: TRBJ1-2
DNA: TGTGCCAGCAGGCCCAGATTACAGGGGAGCTATGGCTACACCTTC
CDR3: CASRPRLQGSYGYTF

size: .
D: .
V: TRBV30
J: TRBJ2-7
DNA: TGTGCCTGGAGTGTGTTCGCTGGCGTAGGGGAGCAGTACTTC
CDR3: CAWSVFAGVGEQYF

size: .
D: .
V: TRBV27
J: TRBJ2-1
DNA: TGTGCCAGCTGGGCTCGGGGGTTTTCCTACAATGAGCAGTTCTTC
CDR3: CASWARGFSYNEQFF

size: .
D: .
V: TRBV11-2
J: TRBJ2-1
DNA: TGTGCCAGCAGCTACTGGAAGGGACCTCACAATGAGCAGTTCTTC
CDR3: CASSYWKGPHNEQFF

size: .
D: .
V: TRBV27
J: TRBJ2-7
DNA: TGTGCCAGCAGTTTAAGCCTACTTTCCTACGAGCAGTACTTC
CDR3: CASSLSLLSYEQYF

size: .
D: .
V: TRBV19
J: TRBJ1-1
DNA: TGTGCCAGTAGTACCCCGGACGAAATGAACACTGAAGCTTTCTTT
CDR3: CASSTPDEMNTEAFF

size: .
D: .
V: TRBV27
J: TRBJ1-1
DNA: TGTGCCAGCAGTCCAGGACTGGGCGGCACTGAAGCTTTCTTT
CDR3: CASSPGLGGTEAFF

size: .
D: .
V: TRBV28
J: TRBJ2-7
DNA: TGTGCCAGCAGTGTCCCACCGGTGGGCTACGAGCAGTACTTC
CDR3: CASSVPPVGYEQYF

size: few
D: .
V: TRBV2
J: TRBJ1-5
DNA: TGTGCCAGCAGTGACCCGGCCGACAATCAGCCCCAGCATTTT
CDR3: CASSDPADNQPQHF

size: .
D: TRBD2
V: TRBV28
J: TRBJ2-1
DNA: TGTGCCAGCACCAAACTAGCGGGGAAATACAATGAGCAGTTCTTC
CDR3: CASTKLAGKYNEQFF

size: .
D: .
V: TRBV21-1
J: TRBJ2-7
DNA: TGTGCCAGCAGCAATGGGGGGTCCTACGAGCAGTACTTC
CDR3: CASSNGGSYEQYF

size: .
D: .
V: TRBV30
J: TRBJ2-1
DNA: TGTGCCTGGAGTGGCGATGAGCAGTTCTTC
CDR3: CAWSGDEQFF

size: .
D: TRBD2
V: TRBV11-2
J: TRBJ2-7
DNA: TGTGCCAGCAGCTTCTGGGACCGGGAGGACGTCCACGAGCAGTACTTC
CDR3: CASSFWDREDVHEQYF

size: .
D: TRBD1
V: TRBV4-1
J: TRBJ2-7
DNA: TGCGCCAGCAGCCAAGAACGAACAGGGGACGAGCAGTACTTC
CDR3: CASSQERTGDEQYF

size: .
D: .
V: TRBV7-8
J: TRBJ2-7
DNA: TGTGCCAGCAGCTTAGTCCACCAGGGAAAATACTACGAGCAGTACTTC
CDR3: CASSLVHQGKYYEQYF

size: once
D: .
V: TRBV4-1
J: TRBJ2-2
DNA: TGCGCCAGCAGCCAAGCGGGGGCGGATTTCGACCCGGAGCTGTTTTTT
CDR3: CASSQAGADFDPELFF

size: once
D: TRBD2
V: TRBV10-3
J: TRBJ2-1
DNA: TGTGCCATCAGTGGTTTCGGCGGGAGGGATAGGAATGAGCAGTTCTTC
CDR3: CAISGFGGRDRNEQFF

size: few
D: .
V: TRBV6-5
J: TRBJ1-5
DNA: TGTGCCAGCAGTTACTCGGGGGATCAGCCCCAGCATTTT
CDR3: CASSYSGDQPQHF

size: .
D: .
V: TRBV5-4
J: TRBJ1-1
DNA: TGTGCCAGCAGCGTGGGGGGCTTTGAAGCTTTCTTT
CDR3: CASSVGGFEAFF

size: .
D: TRBD2
V: TRBV7-6
J: TRBJ2-7
DNA: TGTGCCAGCAGCGAAAGACTAGCGGGAGCGGAGCAGTACTTC
CDR3: CASSERLAGAEQYF

size: .
D: .
V: TRBV29-1
J: TRBJ1-2
DNA: TGCAGCGTTGAAGATCCTGGGGGGAATCACTATGGCTACACCTTC
CDR3: CSVEDPGGNHYGYTF

size: .
D: TRBD1
V: TRBV28
J: TRBJ2-5
DNA: TGTGCCAGCAGTTTCGTTCAGGGGGTAGCAGAGACCCAGTACTTC
CDR3: CASSFVQGVAETQYF

size: .
D: TRBD2
V: TRBV7-3
J: TRBJ2-7
DNA: TGTGCCAGCAGCTTGCTAGCGGGAGGCTACGAGCAGTACTTC
CDR3: CASSLLAGGYEQYF

size: .
D: TRBD2
V: TRBV11-3
J: TRBJ2-1
DNA: TGTGCCAGCAGCTGGACTAGCGGGGATTTCAGTGAGCAGTTCTTC
CDR3: CASSWTSGDFSEQFF

size: .
D: .
V: TRBV21-1
J: TRBJ2-3
DNA: TGTGCCAGCTCCCTAGGGGATACGCAGTATTTT
CDR3: CASSLGDTQYF

size: .
D: TRBD2
V: TRBV7-8
J: TRBJ2-5
DNA: TGTGCCAGCAGCTTCGGGGGGGTAGGGGAGACCCAGTACTTC
CDR3: CASSFGGVGETQYF

size: .
D: .
V: TRBV5-5
J: TRBJ2-5
DNA: TGTGCCAGCAGCTATCAGAGGGGATTGACCGGGGTGGCCCAGTACTTC
CDR3: CASSYQRGLTGVAQYF

size: .
D: TRBD2
V: TRBV28
J: TRBJ2-1
DNA: TGTGCCAGCAGTTTATTGGCGGGAGACGTTTACAATGAGCAGTTCTTC
CDR3: CASSLLAGDVYNEQFF

size: .
D: .
V: TRBV11-1
J: TRBJ1-1
DNA: TGTGCCAGTCGGAACACTGAAGCTTTCTTT
CDR3: CASRNTEAFF

size: .
D: .
V: TRBV27
J: TRBJ2-7
DNA: TGTGCCAGCAGTTTCAGAGGGAAGGGCGAGCAGTACTTC
CDR3: CASSFRGKGEQYF

size: .
D: .
V: TRBV5-1
J: TRBJ2-7
DNA: TGCGCCAGCAGCCTATCCGGGGCAGGGCCTAATTACGAGCAGTACTTC
CDR3: CASSLSGAGPNYEQYF

size: .
D: TRBD1
V: TRBV7-2
J: TRBJ2-5
DNA: TGTGCCAGCAGCTGGTCTCTAGGGACAGGTAAAGAGACCCAGTACTTC
CDR3: CASSWSLGTGKETQYF

size: .
D: .
V: TRBV5-4
J: TRBJ1-1
DNA: TGTGCCAGCAGCTTGGAGGAATCGAGGTCGGAAGCTTTCTTT
CDR3: CASSLEESRSEAFF

size: .
D: TRBD1
V: TRBV9
J: TRBJ2-7
DNA: TGTGCCAGCAGCGCAACAGGGGGCCCGACCTACGAGCAGTACTTC
CDR3: CASSATGGPTYEQYF

size: .
D: .
V: TRBV13
J: TRBJ2-5
DNA: TGTGCCAGCAGCTCCAGGACAAGCCAAGAGACCCAGTACTTC
CDR3: CASSSRTSQETQYF

size: .
D: .
V: TRBV9
J: TRBJ1-1
DNA: TGTGCCAGCAGCGTAAGCCCCCGGGACCTACTCGGGACTGAAGCTTTCTTT
CDR3: CASSVSPRDLLGTEAFF

size: .
D: TRBD1
V: TRBV19
J: TRBJ1-5
DNA: TGTGCCAGTAGTCCTCGACAGGGGGAAAATCAGCCCCAGCATTTT
CDR3: CASSPRQGENQPQHF

size: .
D: .
V: TRBV28
J: TRBJ1-5
DNA: TGTGCCAGCAGGCTCGCTTGGACACGGGGTCAGCCCCAGCATTTT
CDR3: CASRLAWTRGQPQHF

size: .
D: TRBD1
V: TRBV10-2
J: TRBJ2-7
DNA: TGCGCCAGCAGTAACCGGGACAGTGGGGACGAGCAGTACTTC
CDR3: CASSNRDSGDEQYF

size: .
D: .
V: TRBV5-6
J: TRBJ2-7
DNA: TGTGCCAGCAGCTTCGACCCCTACGAGCAGTACTTC
CDR3: CASSFDPYEQYF

size: .
D: TRBD2
V: TRBV11-2
J: TRBJ2-3
DNA: TGTGCCAGCAGCCTCAGCCAGGGACTAGCGGGCGGTAGCACAGATACGCAGTATTTT
CDR3: CASSLSQGLAGGSTDTQYF

size: .
D: TRBD2
V: TRBV4-3
J: TRBJ2-3
DNA: TGCGCCAGCAGCCACCTCAAAAGCGGGGCCGGCACAGATACGCAGTATTTT
CDR3: CASSHLKSGAGTDTQYF

size: .
D: TRBD2
V: TRBV9
J: TRBJ2-3
DNA: TGTGCCAGCAGCGTAGAGGGACTAGCGGGAGGCAGCACAGATACGCAGTATTTT
CDR3: CASSVEGLAGGSTDTQYF

size: .
D: TRBD2
V: TRBV20-1
J: TRBJ2-1
DNA: TGCAGTGCCAGACTAGCCTCTGAGCAGTTCTTC
CDR3: CSARLASEQFF

size: .
D: .
V: TRBV5-6
J: TRBJ1-1
DNA: TGTGCCAGCAGCTTTGGGGGTGAAGCTTTCTTT
CDR3: CASSFGGEAFF

size: .
D: TRBD2
V: TRBV6-5
J: TRBJ2-7
DNA: TGTGCCAGCAGTTACTCGAGGGCTAGCGGGAGTCTCGAGCAGTACTTC
CDR3: CASSYSRASGSLEQYF

size: .
D: TRBD2
V: TRBV20-1
J: TRBJ2-7
DNA: TGCAGCACTAGCGGGAGTTACGAGCAGTACTTC
CDR3: CSTSGSYEQYF

size: .
D: .
V: TRBV7-9
J: TRBJ1-1
DNA: TGTGCCAGCAGCGATGGGACCCTAAGTAATGAAGCTTTCTTT
CDR3: CASSDGTLSNEAFF

size: .
D: .
V: TRBV6-5
J: TRBJ2-1
DNA: TGTGCCGGCAGTACTTCTGGGAGTTTTTACAATGAGCAGTTCTTC
CDR3: CAGSTSGSFYNEQFF

size: .
D: .
V: TRBV27
J: TRBJ1-2
DNA: TGTGCCAGCAGTTTATTTGCGCGACAGGCCGTAGGCTATGGCTACACCTTC
CDR3: CASSLFARQAVGYGYTF

size: .
D: TRBD2
V: TRBV7-6
J: TRBJ2-3
DNA: TGTGCCAGCAGCCCCGGGACTAGCATGCCCACAGATACGCAGTATTTT
CDR3: CASSPGTSMPTDTQYF